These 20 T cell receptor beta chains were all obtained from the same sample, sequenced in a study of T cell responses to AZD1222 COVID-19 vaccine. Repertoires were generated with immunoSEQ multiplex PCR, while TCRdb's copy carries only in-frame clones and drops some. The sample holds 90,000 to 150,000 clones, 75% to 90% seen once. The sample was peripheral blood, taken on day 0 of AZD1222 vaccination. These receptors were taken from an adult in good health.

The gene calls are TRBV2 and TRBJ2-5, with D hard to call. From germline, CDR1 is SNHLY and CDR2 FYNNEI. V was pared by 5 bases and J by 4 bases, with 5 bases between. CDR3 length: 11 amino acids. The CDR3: CASSTLETQYF. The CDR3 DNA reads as TGTGCCAGCAGTACATTAGAGACCCAGTACTTC.

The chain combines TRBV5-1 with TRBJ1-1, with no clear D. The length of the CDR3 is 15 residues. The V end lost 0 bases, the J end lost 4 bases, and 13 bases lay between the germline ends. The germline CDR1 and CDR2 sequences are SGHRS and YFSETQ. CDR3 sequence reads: CASSLEPRGSTEAFF. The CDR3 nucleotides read TGCGCCAGCAGCTTGGAGCCCCGGGGAAGCACTGAAGCTTTCTTT.

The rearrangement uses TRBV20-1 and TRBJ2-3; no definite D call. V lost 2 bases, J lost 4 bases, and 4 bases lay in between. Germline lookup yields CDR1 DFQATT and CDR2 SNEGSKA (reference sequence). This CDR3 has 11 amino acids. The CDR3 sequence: CSARLPDTQYF. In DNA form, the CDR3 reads TGCAGTGCTAGATTACCAGATACGCAGTATTTT.

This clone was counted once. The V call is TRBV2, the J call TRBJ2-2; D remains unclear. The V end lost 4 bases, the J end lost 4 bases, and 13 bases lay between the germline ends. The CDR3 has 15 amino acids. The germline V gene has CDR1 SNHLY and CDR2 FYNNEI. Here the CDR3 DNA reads TGTGCCAGCAGTGTGGCGGCGTTGAGCACCGGGGAGCTGTTTTTT. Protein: CASSVAALSTGELFF.

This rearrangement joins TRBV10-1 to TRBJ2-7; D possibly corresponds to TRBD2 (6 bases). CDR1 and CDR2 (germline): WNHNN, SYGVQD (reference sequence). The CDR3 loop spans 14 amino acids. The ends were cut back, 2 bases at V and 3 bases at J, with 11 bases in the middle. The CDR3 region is CASSEGGIGYEQYF. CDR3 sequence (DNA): TGCGCCAGCAGTGAGGGCGGGATAGGCTACGAGCAGTACTTC.

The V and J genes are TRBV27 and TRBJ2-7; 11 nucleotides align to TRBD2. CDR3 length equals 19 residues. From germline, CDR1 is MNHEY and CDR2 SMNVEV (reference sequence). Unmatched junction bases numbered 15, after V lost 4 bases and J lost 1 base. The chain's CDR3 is CASSSQGIAGGPRSYEQYF. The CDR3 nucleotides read TGTGCCAGCAGTTCCCAGGGGATAGCGGGAGGGCCGAGATCCTACGAGCAGTACTTC.

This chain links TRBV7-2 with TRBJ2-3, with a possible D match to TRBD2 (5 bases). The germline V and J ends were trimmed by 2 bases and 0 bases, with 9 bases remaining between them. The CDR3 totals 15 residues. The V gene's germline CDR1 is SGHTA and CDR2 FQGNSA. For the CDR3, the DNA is TGTGCCAGCAGCTTACGGGATCATAGCACAGATACGCAGTATTTT. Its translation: CASSLRDHSTDTQYF.

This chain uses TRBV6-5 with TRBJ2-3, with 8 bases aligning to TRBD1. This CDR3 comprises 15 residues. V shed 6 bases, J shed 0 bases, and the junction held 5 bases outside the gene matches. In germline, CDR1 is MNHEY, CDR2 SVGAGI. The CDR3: CASSLTGASTDTQYF. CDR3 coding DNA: TGTGCCAGCAGCCTGACAGGGGCCAGCACAGATACGCAGTATTTT.

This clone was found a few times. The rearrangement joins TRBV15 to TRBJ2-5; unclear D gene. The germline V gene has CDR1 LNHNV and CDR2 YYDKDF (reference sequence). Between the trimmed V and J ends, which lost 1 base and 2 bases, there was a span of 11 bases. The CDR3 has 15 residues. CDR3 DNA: TGTGCCACCAGCAGAGCGAGCGCCAGACAAGAGACCCAGTACTTC. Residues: CATSRASARQETQYF.

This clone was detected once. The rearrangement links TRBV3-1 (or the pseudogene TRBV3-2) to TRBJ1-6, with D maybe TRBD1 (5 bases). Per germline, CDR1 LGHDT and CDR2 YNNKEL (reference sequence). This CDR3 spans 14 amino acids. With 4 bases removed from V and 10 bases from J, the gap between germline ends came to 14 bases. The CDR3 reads CASSPAGHGSPLHF. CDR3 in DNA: TGTGCCAGCAGCCCTGCAGGGCACGGATCACCCCTCCACTTT.

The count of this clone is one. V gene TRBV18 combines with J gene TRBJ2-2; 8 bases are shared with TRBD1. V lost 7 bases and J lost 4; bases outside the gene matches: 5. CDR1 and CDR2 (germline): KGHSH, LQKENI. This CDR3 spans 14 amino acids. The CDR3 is CASLQGEGTGELFF. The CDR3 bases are TGTGCCAGCTTACAGGGGGAAGGCACCGGGGAGCTGTTTTTT.

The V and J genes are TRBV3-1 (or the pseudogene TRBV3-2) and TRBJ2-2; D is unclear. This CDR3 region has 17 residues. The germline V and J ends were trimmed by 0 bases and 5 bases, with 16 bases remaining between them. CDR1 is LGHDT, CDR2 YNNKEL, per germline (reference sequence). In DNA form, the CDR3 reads TGTGCCAGCAGCCAAGATTTGATAGCCCTGACTACCGGGGAGCTGTTTTTT. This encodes CASSQDLIALTTGELFF.

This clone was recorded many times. The CDR3 sequence is CASSPREGGNQPQHF. CDR3 nucleotide sequence: TGTGCCAGCTCACCACGGGAAGGGGGCAATCAGCCCCAGCATTTT. This chain links TRBV18 with TRBJ1-5; D possibly corresponds to TRBD1 (5 bases). Trimming shortened V by 1 base and J by 2 bases, and 9 bases separated the two germline ends. The CDR3 loop spans 15 amino acids. The germline gives CDR1 KGHSH, CDR2 LQKENI. Together with reference TRBV18 and TRBJ1-5, the CDR3 gives the full variable domain: NAGVMQNPRHLVRRRGQEARLRCSPMKGHSHVYWYRQLPEEGLKFMVYLQKENIIDESGMPKERFSAEFPKEGPSILRIQQVVRGDSAAYFCASSPREGGNQPQHFGDGTRLSIL.

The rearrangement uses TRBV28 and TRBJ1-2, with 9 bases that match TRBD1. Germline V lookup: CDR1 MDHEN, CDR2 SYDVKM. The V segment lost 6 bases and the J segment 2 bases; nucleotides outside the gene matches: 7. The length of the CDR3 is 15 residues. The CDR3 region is CASRGQGFSNYGYTF. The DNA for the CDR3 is TGTGCCAGCAGGGGACAGGGATTTTCAAACTATGGCTACACCTTC.

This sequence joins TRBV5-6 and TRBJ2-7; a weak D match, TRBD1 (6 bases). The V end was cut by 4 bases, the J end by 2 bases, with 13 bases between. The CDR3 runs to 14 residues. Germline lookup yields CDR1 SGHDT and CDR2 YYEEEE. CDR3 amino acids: CASSPTGIPYEQYF. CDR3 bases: TGTGCCAGCAGCCCCACAGGGATTCCCTACGAGCAGTACTTC.

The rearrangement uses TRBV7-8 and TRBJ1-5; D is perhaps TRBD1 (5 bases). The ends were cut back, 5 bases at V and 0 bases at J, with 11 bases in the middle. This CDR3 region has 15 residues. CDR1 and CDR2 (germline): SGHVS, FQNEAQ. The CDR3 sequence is CASSTDSYSNQPQHF. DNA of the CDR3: TGTGCCAGCAGCACAGACAGCTATAGCAATCAGCCCCAGCATTTT.

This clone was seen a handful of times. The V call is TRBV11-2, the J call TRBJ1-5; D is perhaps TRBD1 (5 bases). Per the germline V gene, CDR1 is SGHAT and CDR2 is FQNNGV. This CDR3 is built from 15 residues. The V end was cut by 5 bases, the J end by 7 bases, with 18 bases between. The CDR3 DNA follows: TGTGCCAGCAGCATAGGAGGGGAGGGGAGACAGCCCCAGCATTTT. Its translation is CASSIGGEGRQPQHF.

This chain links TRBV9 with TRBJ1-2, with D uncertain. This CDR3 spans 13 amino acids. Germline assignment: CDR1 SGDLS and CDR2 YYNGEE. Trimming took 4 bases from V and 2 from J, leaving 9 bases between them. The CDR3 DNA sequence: TGTGCCAGCAGCTTGGCAGTAAACTATGGCTACACCTTC. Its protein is CASSLAVNYGYTF.

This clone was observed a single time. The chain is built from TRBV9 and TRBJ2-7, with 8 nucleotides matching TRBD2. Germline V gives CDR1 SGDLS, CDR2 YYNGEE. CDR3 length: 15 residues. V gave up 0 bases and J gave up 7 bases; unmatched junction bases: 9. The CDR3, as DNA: TGTGCCAGCAGCGTAGCGGCGGGAGGAACGGGGGAGCAGTACTTC. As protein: CASSVAAGGTGEQYF.

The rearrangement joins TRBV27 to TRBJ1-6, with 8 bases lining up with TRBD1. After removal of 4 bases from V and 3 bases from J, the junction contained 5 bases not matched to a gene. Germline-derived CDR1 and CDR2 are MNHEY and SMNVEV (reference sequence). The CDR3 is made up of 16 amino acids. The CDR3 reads CASSYTGQGYNSPLHF. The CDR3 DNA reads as TGTGCCAGCAGTTATACCGGACAGGGCTATAATTCACCCCTCCACTTT.